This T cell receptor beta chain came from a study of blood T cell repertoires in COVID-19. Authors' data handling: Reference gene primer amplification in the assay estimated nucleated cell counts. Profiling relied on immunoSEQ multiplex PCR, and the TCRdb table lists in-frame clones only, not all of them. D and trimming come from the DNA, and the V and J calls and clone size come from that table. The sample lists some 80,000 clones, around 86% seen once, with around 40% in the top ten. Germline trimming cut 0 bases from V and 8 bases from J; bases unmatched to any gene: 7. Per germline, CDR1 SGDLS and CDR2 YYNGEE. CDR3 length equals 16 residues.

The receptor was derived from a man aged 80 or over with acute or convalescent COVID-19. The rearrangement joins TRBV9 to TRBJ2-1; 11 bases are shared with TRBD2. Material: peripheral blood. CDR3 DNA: TGTGCCAGCAGCGTAGCGGCTAGCGGGAGGTCCGATGAGCAGTTCTTC. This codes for CASSVAASGRSDEQFF. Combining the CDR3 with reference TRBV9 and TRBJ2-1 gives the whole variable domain DSGVTQTPKHLITATGQRVTLRCSPRSGDLSVYWYQQSLDQGLQFLIQYYNGEERAKGNILERFSAQQFPDLHSELNLSSLELGDSALYFCASSVAASGRSDEQFFGPGTRLTVL.